This T cell receptor beta chain was profiled in a study of T cell changes during pregnancy in multiple sclerosis. Trimming took off 7 bases at V and 4 bases at J, with 19 bases between the two ends. The CDR3 is 15 amino acids. Germline V gene data show CDR1 as MDHEN and CDR2 as SYDVKM. Sequencing used immunoSEQ multiplex PCR; TCRdb keeps in-frame clones, though not all of them. The sample has 42,000 or so clones, 94% seen once; the top ten hold 0.35%. Material: CD4+ T cells from peripheral blood mononuclear cells, obtained after pregnancy. The clonotype originates from a female donor with multiple sclerosis, enrolled in a pregnancy study. The chain joins TRBV28 to TRBJ2-5, with D perhaps matching TRBD2 (6 bases). The CDR3: CASTHSGQGGETQYF. The DNA of the CDR3 is TGTGCCAGCACCCATTCGGGGCAGGGAGGAGAGACCCAGTACTTC.